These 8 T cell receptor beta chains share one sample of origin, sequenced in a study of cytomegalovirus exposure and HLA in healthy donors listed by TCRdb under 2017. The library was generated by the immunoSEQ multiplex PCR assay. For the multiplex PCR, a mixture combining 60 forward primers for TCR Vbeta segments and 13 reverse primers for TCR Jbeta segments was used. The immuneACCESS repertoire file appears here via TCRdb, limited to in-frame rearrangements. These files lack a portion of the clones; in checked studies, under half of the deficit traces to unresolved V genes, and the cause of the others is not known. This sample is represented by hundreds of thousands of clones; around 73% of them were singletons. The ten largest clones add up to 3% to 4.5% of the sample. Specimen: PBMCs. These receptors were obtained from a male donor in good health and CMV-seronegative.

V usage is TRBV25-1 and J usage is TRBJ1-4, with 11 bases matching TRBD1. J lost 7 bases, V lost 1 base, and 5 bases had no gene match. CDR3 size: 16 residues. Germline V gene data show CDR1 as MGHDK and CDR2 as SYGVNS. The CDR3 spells CASSEFGGTGGEKLFF. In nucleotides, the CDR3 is TGTGCCAGCAGTGAATTCGGAGGGACAGGGGGTGAAAAACTGTTTTTT.

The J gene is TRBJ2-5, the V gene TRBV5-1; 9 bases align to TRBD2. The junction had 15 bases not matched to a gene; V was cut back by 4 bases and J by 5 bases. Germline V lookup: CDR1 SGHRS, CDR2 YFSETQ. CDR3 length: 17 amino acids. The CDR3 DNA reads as TGCGCCAGCAGCCCGCGAGGCCTGCGGGAGGGTATGGAGACCCAGTACTTC. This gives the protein CASSPRGLREGMETQYF.

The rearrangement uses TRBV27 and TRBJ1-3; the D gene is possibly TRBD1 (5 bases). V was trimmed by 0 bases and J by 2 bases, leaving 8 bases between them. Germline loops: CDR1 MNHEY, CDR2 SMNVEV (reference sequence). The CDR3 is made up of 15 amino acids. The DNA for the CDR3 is TGTGCCAGCAGTTTATCGGGAGGGGCTGGAAACACCATATATTTT. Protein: CASSLSGGAGNTIYF.

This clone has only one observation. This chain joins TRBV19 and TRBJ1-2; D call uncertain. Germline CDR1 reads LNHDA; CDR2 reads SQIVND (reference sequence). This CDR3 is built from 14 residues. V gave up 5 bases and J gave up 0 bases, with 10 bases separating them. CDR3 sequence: CASSVVAANYGYTF. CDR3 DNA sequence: TGTGCCAGTAGTGTAGTGGCTGCTAACTATGGCTACACCTTC. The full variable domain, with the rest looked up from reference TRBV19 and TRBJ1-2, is DGGITQSPKYLFRKEGQNVTLSCEQNLNHDAMYWYRQDPGQGLRLIYYSQIVNDFQKGDIAEGYSVSREKKESFPLTVTSAQKNPTAFYLCASSVVAANYGYTFGSGTRLTVV.

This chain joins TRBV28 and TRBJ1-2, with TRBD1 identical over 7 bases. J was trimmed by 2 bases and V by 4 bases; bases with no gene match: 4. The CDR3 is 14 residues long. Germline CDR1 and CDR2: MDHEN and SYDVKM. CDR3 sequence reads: CASSSGGGNYGYTF. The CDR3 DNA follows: TGTGCCAGCAGTTCAGGAGGGGGCAACTATGGCTACACCTTC.

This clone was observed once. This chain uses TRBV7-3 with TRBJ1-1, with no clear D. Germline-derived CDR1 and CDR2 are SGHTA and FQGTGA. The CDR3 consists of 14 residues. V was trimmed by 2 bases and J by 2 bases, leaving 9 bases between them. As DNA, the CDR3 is TGTGCCAGCAGCTTATACGGAGGAAACACTGAAGCTTTCTTT. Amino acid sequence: CASSLYGGNTEAFF. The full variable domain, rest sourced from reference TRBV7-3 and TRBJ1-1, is GAGVSQTPSNKVTEKGKYVELRCDPISGHTALYWYRQSLGQGPEFLIYFQGTGAADDSGLPNDRFFAVRPEGSVSTLKIQRTERGDSAVYLCASSLYGGNTEAFFGQGTRLTVV.

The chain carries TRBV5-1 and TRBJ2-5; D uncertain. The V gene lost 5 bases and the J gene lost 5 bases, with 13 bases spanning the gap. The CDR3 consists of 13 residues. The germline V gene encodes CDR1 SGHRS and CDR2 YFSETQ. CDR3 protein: CASRNSPRETQYF. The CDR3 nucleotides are TGCGCCAGCAGAAATAGCCCACGGGAGACCCAGTACTTC.

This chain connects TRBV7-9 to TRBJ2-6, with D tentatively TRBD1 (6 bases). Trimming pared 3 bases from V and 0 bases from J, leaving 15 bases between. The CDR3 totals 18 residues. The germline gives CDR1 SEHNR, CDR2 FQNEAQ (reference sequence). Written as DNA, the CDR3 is TGTGCCAGCAGCTTCGACAGGTCCCTTAGCTCTGGGGCCAACGTCCTGACTTTC. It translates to CASSFDRSLSSGANVLTF.